The table lists the clone carrying this T cell receptor (beta chain) with a few counts. Antigen: not known. TCRdb processed the 5' RACE reads anew with MiXCR; each CDR3 protein has one entry. The data show roughly 250,000 distinct CDR3 sequences, 10% to 15% seen once. The source of the sample is a study of T cells after yellow fever vaccination. Study background: Low-cell-number fractions underwent preparation using SMART-Seq v4 Ultra Low Input. Study findings and constraints: Any FACS-sorted repertoire could hold abundant clonotypes that contaminate it from the bulk population. Boosting was followed by the reappearance of most primary-vaccination clones (approximately 95% CD4, 70% to 90% CD8). Only a small proportion of the clonotypes turned up in both the CD4 and the CD8 compartments, likely arising from convergent recombination.

Sequencing was performed on CD4+ T cells sorted from PBMCs, taken 45 days after the yellow fever booster vaccination. The clonotype originates from a man aged 25 to 40 who received the YFV17D yellow fever vaccine.

CDR3 DNA sequence: TGTGCCAGCCAAGGGACAGGGGGCGGTGAGCAGTTCTTC. Translation gives CASQGTGGGEQFF. V gene TRBV25-1 combines with J gene TRBJ2-1, with TRBD1 matching 12 bases. Germline loops: CDR1 MGHDK, CDR2 SYGVNS. Unmatched junction bases numbered 5, after V lost 8 bases and J lost 9 bases. The CDR3 runs 13 residues.